The clone carrying this T cell receptor beta chain was seen more than once but under ten times. Its cognate antigen is unknown. TCRdb itself ran the RT-PCR reads through MiXCR, one entry per CDR3 protein. Altogether roughly 700,000 distinct CDR3 sequences are present, approximately 13% being singletons, with the ten largest covering around 7.3%. The CDR3 consists of 15 residues. V gave up 1 base and J gave up 9 bases; unmatched junction bases: 5. Germline V gene lookup returns CDR1 LNHNV and CDR2 YYDKDF (reference sequence). The sample comes from a study of response to subunit inactivated influenza vaccine. Study-level findings and limits: After each seasonal influenza vaccination, few new T cells are recruited, the authors suggested.

The receptor comes from a man over 45 who received an inactivated influenza vaccine. The chain employs TRBV15 and TRBJ2-1, with 11 bases lining up with TRBD1. The specimen comprised PBMCs from blood, sampled less than 15 days before vaccination. CDR3 DNA: TGTGCCACCAGCAGAGGAGGACAGGGGGCGGGTGAGCAGTTCTTC. This encodes CATSRGGQGAGEQFF.